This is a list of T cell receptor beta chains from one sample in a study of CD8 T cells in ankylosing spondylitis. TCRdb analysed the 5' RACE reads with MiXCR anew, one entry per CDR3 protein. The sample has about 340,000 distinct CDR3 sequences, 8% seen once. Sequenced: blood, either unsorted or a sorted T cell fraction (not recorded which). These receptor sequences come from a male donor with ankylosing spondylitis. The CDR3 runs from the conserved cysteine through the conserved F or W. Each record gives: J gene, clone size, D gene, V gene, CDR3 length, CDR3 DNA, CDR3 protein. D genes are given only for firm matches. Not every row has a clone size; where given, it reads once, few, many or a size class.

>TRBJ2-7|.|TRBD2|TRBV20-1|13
TGCAGTGCAAGGGGTGCGGGAGCTTTCGAGCAGTACTTC
CSARGAGAFEQYF
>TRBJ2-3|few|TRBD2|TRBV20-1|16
TGCAGTGCTAGTCCTGGGACTAGCGGGAGTTCAGATACGCAGTATTTT
CSASPGTSGSSDTQYF
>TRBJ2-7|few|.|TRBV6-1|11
TGTGCCAGCAGTGCAACCTACGAGCAGTACTTC
CASSATYEQYF
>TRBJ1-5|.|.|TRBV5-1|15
TGCGCCAGCAGCTTTGGGCCCGGGGAGCATCAGCCCCAGCATTTT
CASSFGPGEHQPQHF
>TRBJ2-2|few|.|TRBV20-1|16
TGCAGTGCTAGCCCCTCCCCCCCAGGGTTCACCGGGGAGCTGTTTTTT
CSASPSPPGFTGELFF
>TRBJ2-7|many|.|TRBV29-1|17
TGCAGCGTTGAAGATCCTCCCACAGTACCCCTCCCTGGCGAGCAGTACTTC
CSVEDPPTVPLPGEQYF
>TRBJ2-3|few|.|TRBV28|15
TGTGCCAGCAGACCAGCTTCCGGGACCGCGTACGCGCAGTATTTT
CASRPASGTAYAQYF
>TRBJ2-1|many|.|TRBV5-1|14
TGCGCCAGCAGCCAGGGACCAATGAACAATGAGCAGTTCTTC
CASSQGPMNNEQFF
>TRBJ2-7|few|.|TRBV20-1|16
TGCAGTGCTAGAGATGTGAAGGGGGATTTTACTTACGAGCAGTACTTC
CSARDVKGDFTYEQYF
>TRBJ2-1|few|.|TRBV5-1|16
TGCGCCAGCAGCTTGGGGGTCCAGGGGTCCTACAATGAGCAGTTCTTC
CASSLGVQGSYNEQFF
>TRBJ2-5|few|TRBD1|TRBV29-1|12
TGCAGCGGGACAGGGGGCCAAGAGACCCAGTACTTC
CSGTGGQETQYF
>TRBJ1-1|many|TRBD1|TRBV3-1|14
TGTGCCAGCAGCCCAATGGGACAGGAGGCTGAAGCTTTCTTT
CASSPMGQEAEAFF
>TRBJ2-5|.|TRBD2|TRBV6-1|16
TGTGCCAGCAGCCCCCGGAGCGGGGGTACCCGAGAGACCCAGTACTTC
CASSPRSGGTRETQYF
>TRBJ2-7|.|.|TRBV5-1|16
TGCGCCAGCAGCTCCCTACCGGGGCCAAACGCCCACGAGCAGTACTTC
CASSSLPGPNAHEQYF
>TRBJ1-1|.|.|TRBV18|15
TGTGCCAGCTCACCACCGGGGGACCGAGGCACTGAAGCTTTCTTT
CASSPPGDRGTEAFF
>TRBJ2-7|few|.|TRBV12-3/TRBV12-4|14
TGTGCCAGCAGCGCAGGGATTGGAGGCTACGAGCAGTACTTC
CASSAGIGGYEQYF
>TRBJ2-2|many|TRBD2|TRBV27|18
TGTGCCAGCACCCACCTCGGGACTAGCGGGATTGGCACCGGGGAGCTGTTTTTT
CASTHLGTSGIGTGELFF
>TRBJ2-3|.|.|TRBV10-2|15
TGCGCCAGCAGTGAAGGGCAAGGTGACACAGATACGCAGTATTTT
CASSEGQGDTDTQYF
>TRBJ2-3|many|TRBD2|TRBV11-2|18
TGTGCCAGCAGCTTAGACGGGACTAGCGCTTCGCTGGGAGATACGCAGTATTTT
CASSLDGTSASLGDTQYF
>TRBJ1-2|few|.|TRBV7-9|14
TGTGCCAGCAGCCCCCCGGACGTCCGCTATGGCTACACCTTC
CASSPPDVRYGYTF
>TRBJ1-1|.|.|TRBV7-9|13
TGTGCCAGCAGCCGGGGGGGGCTCACTGAAGCTTTCTTT
CASSRGGLTEAFF
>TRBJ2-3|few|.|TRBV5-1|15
TGCGCCAGCAGCTCGATCGCGGGAACGGTGGATACGCAGTATTTT
CASSSIAGTVDTQYF
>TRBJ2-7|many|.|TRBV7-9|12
TGTGCCAGCAGCTTATCAGCCTACGAGCAGTACTTC
CASSLSAYEQYF
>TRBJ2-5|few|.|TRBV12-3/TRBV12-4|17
TGTGCCAGCAGCCCCCCCCGGCCAGGGGTCCCGCAAGAGACCCAGTACTTC
CASSPPRPGVPQETQYF
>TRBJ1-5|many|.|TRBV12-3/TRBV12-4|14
TGTGCCAGCAGTTTAGGGAGGGGGGCTCCGCCCCAGCATTTT
CASSLGRGAPPQHF
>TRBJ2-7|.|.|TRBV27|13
TGTGCCAGCAGTTTACGAGGGGTGAGGGAGCAGTACTTC
CASSLRGVREQYF
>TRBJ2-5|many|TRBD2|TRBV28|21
TGTGCCAGCAGTTTATGGTCGTTTCGCCTGGCTGCTAGCGGGAGGTCAGAGACCCAGTACTTC
CASSLWSFRLAASGRSETQYF
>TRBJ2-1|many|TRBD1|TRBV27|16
TGTGCCAGCAGTTCCTCCCCGGGACAGGGCCCCAATGAGCAGTTCTTC
CASSSSPGQGPNEQFF
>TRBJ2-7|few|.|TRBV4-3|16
TGCGCCAGCAGCCAAGAGGCCGGGACGGGTTCCTACGAGCAGTACTTC
CASSQEAGTGSYEQYF
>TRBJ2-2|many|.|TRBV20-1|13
TGCAGTGCTAGGCAGCTAGCCACCGGGGAGCTGTTTTTT
CSARQLATGELFF
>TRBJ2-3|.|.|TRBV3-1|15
TGTGCCAGCAGCCAAGTCCCTTCTAGCACAGATACGCAGTATTTT
CASSQVPSSTDTQYF
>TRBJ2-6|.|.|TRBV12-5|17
TGTGCTAGTGGTCTCTCAAGGGGCGGATCGGGGGCCAACGTCCTGACTTTC
CASGLSRGGSGANVLTF
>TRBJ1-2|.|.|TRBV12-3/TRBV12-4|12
TGTGCCAGCAGGGGTTCGGGCGGTGGCTACACCTTC
CASRGSGGGYTF
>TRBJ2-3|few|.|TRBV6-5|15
TGTGCCAGCAGTTACTCGATCCCTGTCACAGATACGCAGTATTTT
CASSYSIPVTDTQYF
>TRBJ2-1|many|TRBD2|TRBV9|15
TGTGCCAGCAGCGATAGCGGGAGATCCATTGATGAGCAGTTCTTC
CASSDSGRSIDEQFF
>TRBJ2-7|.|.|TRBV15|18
TGTGCCACCAGCAGAGATCTCCCAGGGCAGGTGAGCTCCTACGAGCAGTACTTC
CATSRDLPGQVSSYEQYF
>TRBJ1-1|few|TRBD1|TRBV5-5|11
TGTGCCAGCAGGGGGGACAGTGAAGCTTTCTTT
CASRGDSEAFF
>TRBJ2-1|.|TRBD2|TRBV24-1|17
TGTGCCACCAGTGATCCCGCCGGGCTAGCGGGTATCTATGAGCAGTTCTTC
CATSDPAGLAGIYEQFF
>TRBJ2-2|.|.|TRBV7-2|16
TGTGCCAGCAGCTCACTACCGGCAGTAAACACCGGGGAGCTGTTTTTT
CASSSLPAVNTGELFF
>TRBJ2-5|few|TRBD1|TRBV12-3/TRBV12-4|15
TGTGCCAGCAGTTTAGCCGCCAGGGGGCCTGAGACCCAGTACTTC
CASSLAARGPETQYF
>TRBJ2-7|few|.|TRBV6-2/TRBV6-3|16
TGTGCCAGCAGTCCCTATTCCGGATCGCGAGCCTACGAGCAGTACTTC
CASSPYSGSRAYEQYF
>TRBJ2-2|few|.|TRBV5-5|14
TGTGCCAGCAGCTTGTTCCCGAACACCGGGGAGCTGTTTTTT
CASSLFPNTGELFF
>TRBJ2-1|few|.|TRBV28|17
TGTGCCAGCAGCCTCCCGAGGGGCGCGAATGCGGGCAATGAGCAGTTCTTC
CASSLPRGANAGNEQFF
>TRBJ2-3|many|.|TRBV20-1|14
TGCAGTGCTAGTGCGGGTCCTCACGGGGATACGCAGTATTTT
CSASAGPHGDTQYF
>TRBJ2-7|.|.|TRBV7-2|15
TGTGCCAGCAGCACCCTCGGATACGGGCTCTACGAGCAGTACTTC
CASSTLGYGLYEQYF
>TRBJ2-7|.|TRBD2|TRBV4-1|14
TGCGCCAGCAGCCAAGACCCGGGGGGGTACGAGCAGTACTTC
CASSQDPGGYEQYF